This T cell receptor beta chain was observed in a study of spatial heterogeneity in lung cancer. Overall study context: Where available, sequencing covered follow-up PBMC samples, taken at a median of roughly two years after resection.

This clonotype was observed many times. TCR cDNA molecules each carried a unique molecular identifier. TCRdb re-called the 5' RACE reads with MiXCR, one entry per CDR3 protein. This table has fewer than 20,000 distinct CDR3 sequences, less than 9.5% appearing once. The CDR3 sequence is 13 residues long. CDR1 is MNHEY and CDR2 is SVGEGT in the germline V gene. Unmatched junction bases numbered 3, after V lost 7 bases and J lost 9 bases. The time point: blood at routine non-recurrence follow-up after resection. From tumor, nontumor lung or frozen PBMC, whole RNA was taken unsorted for sequencing. This specimen consisted of PBMCs, obtained at follow-up. The chain couples TRBV6-2 or TRBV6-3 to TRBJ2-1; 13 bases match TRBD2. This receptor was obtained from a male donor with early-stage non-small cell lung cancer. The CDR3 bases are TGTGCCAGCATTCGGACTAGCGGGAGTGAGCAGTTCTTC. Translating gives CASIRTSGSEQFF.